The clone carrying this T cell receptor beta chain was observed a handful of times. Its target is unknown. This sample was included in a study of OX40 agonist ivuxolimab in advanced cancers. Study-wide findings and caveats: Blood T cells, both CD4+ and CD8+, expanded clonally by week 6 at 0.1 to 3.0 mg/kg.

Assay: immunoSEQ multiplex PCR; the TCRdb copy retains only in-frame clones and omits some. Of roughly 77,000 clones listed, more than 80% are singletons. CDR3 length equals 15 residues. After removal of 5 bases from V and 4 bases from J, the junction contained 8 bases not matched to a gene. From germline, CDR1 is SEHNR and CDR2 FQNEAQ (reference sequence). The material sequenced was CD4+ or CD8+ T cells sorted from blood, taken in a trial of the OX40 agonist ivuxolimab. The chain couples TRBV7-9 to TRBJ1-3; 7 bases align to TRBD1. This clonotype originated in an adult with an advanced solid tumor such as melanoma, head and neck, liver or kidney cancer. The CDR3, as DNA: TGTGCCAGCAGCCGCCACAGGGGTTCAGGAAACACCATATATTTT. Its protein product is CASSRHRGSGNTIYF.